This TCR beta chain was captured by sequencing in a study of CD8+ T cells in alopecia areata. Study-level information: It was oral tofacitinib, at 5 to 10 mg twice daily, that treated patients received.

Extracted RNA was reverse transcribed into cDNA, the sequencing template. Libraries were prepared by immunoSEQ multiplex PCR; TCRdb keeps only in-frame clonotypes and omits some of them. This table holds 100,000 to 120,000 clones, roughly three fifths found once. Treatment defined: oral pan-JAK inhibitor, 5-10 mg twice daily. Overall study findings and caveats: Scalp samples also yield sequences from resident alphabeta T cells of normal skin. The study found higher clonality in lesional than normal scalp, especially in alopecia totalis/universalis.

Worth noting for this clone: Its antigen is undetermined.

Trimming took 6 bases from V and 5 from J, leaving 13 bases between them. The CDR3 is 12 residues long. The germline CDR1 and CDR2 sequences are SQVTM and ANQGSEA. The sequencing here drew on CD4+ T cells sorted from blood, taken at week 24, from a patient treated with tofacitinib. The TCR was taken from a human donor with alopecia areata. The V call is TRBV29-1, the J call TRBJ2-5; D may correspond to TRBD1 or TRBD2 (6 bases each). CDR3 DNA sequence: TGCAGCGTAACAACAGGGAGGGAGACCCAGTACTTC. Residues: CSVTTGRETQYF.